The T cell receptor beta chain described here comes from a study of CD8+ T cells in alopecia areata. Study results and caveats: Relative to normal scalp, lesional scalp, especially alopecia totalis/universalis, showed higher clonality. Tofacitinib significantly decreased scalp clonality and expanded CD8+ clones among top 100.

Treatment here: oral pan-JAK inhibitor, 5-10 mg twice daily. Alopecia areata patients had lesional scalp punch biopsies and peripheral blood taken from them. Germline CDR1 reads PRHDT; CDR2 reads FYEKMQ (reference sequence). This CDR3 region has 16 residues. V was clipped by 1 base and J by 0 bases, with 13 bases between them. TCR sequencing used cDNA made by reverse transcription of extracted RNA. Produced via immunoSEQ multiplex PCR; TCRdb's table is partial and in-frame only. The sample has nearly 95,000 clones; more than 65% are singletons. A note on this clone: Its antigen is unknown.

The source material was CD8+ T cells sorted from blood, sampled around week 44, from a patient treated with tofacitinib. The chain is built from TRBV13 and TRBJ2-7; D gene ambiguous. The receptor's source is a human donor with alopecia areata. The CDR3 sequence: CASSLEAGVSSYEQYF. DNA of the CDR3: TGTGCCAGCAGCTTAGAAGCAGGCGTTAGCTCCTACGAGCAGTACTTC.